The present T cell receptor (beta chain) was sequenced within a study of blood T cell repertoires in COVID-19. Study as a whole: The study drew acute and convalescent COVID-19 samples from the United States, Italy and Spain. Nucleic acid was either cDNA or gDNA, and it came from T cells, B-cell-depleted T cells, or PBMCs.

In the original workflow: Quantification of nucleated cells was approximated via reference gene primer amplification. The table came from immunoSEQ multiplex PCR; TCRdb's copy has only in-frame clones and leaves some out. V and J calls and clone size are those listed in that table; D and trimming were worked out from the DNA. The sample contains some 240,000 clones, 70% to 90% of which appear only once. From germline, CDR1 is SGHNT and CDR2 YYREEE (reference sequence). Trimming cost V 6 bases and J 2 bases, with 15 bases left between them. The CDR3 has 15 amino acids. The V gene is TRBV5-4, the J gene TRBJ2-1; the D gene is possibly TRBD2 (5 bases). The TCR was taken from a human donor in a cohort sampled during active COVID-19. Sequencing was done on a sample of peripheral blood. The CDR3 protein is CASTNGGQPYNEQFF. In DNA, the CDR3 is TGTGCCAGCACCAATGGCGGGCAGCCCTACAATGAGCAGTTCTTC.